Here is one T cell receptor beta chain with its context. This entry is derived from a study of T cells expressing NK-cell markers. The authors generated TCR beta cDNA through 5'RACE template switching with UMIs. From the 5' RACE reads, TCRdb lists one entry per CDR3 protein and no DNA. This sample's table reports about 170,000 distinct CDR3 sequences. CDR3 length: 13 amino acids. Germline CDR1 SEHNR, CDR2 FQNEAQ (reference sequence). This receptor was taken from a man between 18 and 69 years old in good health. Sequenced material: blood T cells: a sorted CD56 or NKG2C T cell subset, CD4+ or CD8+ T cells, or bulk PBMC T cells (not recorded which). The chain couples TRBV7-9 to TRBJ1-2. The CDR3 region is CASSLAIRDGYTF.